This paragraph covers one T cell receptor (beta chain) sequence. The antigen remains unidentified. Libraries were prepared by immunoSEQ multiplex PCR; TCRdb keeps only in-frame clonotypes and omits some of them. The sample includes about 150,000 clones, roughly 90% of them seen just once. The CDR3 length is 17 residues. Germline CDR1 is SGHRS and CDR2 is YFSETQ. The V and J ends lost 0 bases and 7 bases, in that order; junction bases with no gene match: 9. The data belong to a study of radiation and T cells in renal cell carcinoma. For the study at large: Nephrectomy followed 15 Gy stereotactic body radiation by 4 weeks. Findings and caveats of the study: In blood, top tumor clones expanded by 2 weeks, shrinking by 4.

The sample's time point: baseline pretreatment blood. Treatment indicated: 15 Gy SBRT to primary tumor, nephrectomy 4 weeks later. Blood was sampled at baseline, 2 weeks and 4 weeks after SBRT. The patient's renal cell carcinoma had clear cell pathology. The sequenced sample was blood, obtained from a patient whose treatment included radiotherapy and nephrectomy. The V gene is TRBV5-1, the J gene TRBJ1-6; TRBD1 agrees at 8 bases. This receptor was identified in a woman in her 50s with renal cell carcinoma. The CDR3 DNA reads TGCGCCAGCAGCTTGGATGCAGGGGGCCTCAGAAATTCACCCCTCCACTTT. Amino acid sequence: CASSLDAGGLRNSPLHF.